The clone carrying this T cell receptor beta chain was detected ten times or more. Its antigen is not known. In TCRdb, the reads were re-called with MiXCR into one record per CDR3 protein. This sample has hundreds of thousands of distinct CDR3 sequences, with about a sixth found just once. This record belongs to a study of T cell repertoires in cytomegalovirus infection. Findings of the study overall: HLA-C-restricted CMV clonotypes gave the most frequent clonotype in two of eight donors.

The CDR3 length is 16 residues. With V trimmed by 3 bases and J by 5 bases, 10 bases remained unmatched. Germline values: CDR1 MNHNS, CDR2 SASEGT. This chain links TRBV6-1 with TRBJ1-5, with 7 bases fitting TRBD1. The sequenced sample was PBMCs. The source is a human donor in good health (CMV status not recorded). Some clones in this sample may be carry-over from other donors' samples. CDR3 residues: CASSERYRQGDQPQHF. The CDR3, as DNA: TGTGCCAGCAGTGAGAGATACCGACAGGGCGATCAGCCCCAGCATTTT.